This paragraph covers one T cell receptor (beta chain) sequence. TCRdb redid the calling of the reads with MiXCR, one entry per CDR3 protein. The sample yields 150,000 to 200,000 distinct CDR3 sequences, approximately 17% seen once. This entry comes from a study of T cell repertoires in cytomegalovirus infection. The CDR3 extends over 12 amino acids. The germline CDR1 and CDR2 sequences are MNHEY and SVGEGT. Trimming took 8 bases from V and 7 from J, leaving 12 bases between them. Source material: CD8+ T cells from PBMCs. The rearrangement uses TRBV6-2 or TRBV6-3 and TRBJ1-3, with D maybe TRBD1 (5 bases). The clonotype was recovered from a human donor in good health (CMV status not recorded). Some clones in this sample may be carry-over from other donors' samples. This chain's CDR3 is CASAGLENTIYF. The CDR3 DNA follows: TGTGCCAGCGCGGGACTCGAGAACACCATATATTTT.